The T cell receptor beta chain under discussion was sequenced for a study of blood T cell repertoires in COVID-19. Study-level background: Both acute and convalescent COVID-19 samples were obtained from the United States, Italy and Spain. Sources were T cells, B-cell-depleted T cells, or PBMCs; the material itself was cDNA or gDNA.

Original handling: Amplifying reference gene primers gave estimates of nucleated cell counts. The protocol was immunoSEQ multiplex PCR, while the TCRdb copy is restricted to in-frame clones and leaves out a portion. V and J calls and clone size follow that table, whereas D and trimming were derived from the DNA. Found here are approximately 80,000 clones, under 85% of them singletons; the top ten hold just over 3%. This CDR3 comprises 15 residues. After removal of 3 bases from V and 3 bases from J, the junction contained 3 bases not matched to a gene. Germline V lookup: CDR1 LGHNA, CDR2 YNFKEQ. This TCR derives from a woman over 75 with COVID-19, enrolled during active disease. The chain links TRBV4-2 to TRBJ2-7, with 12 bases lining up with TRBD2. The sequenced sample was peripheral blood. CDR3 region: CASSHGLAGNYEQYF. DNA for the CDR3: TGTGCCAGCAGCCACGGACTAGCGGGGAACTACGAGCAGTACTTC.